The TCR beta chain under discussion was sequenced for a study of blood T cell repertoires in COVID-19. For the study at large: Sample material is recorded as cDNA or gDNA derived from T cells, B-cell-depleted T cells, or PBMCs.

Assay used: immunoSEQ multiplex PCR; TCRdb lists only in-frame clones, some missing. The data hold around 150,000 clones, with around nine tenths observed a single time. The germline V gene has CDR1 GTSNPN and CDR2 SVGIG (reference sequence). The CDR3 length is 15 residues. The V gene end was trimmed by 0 bases and the J gene end by 7 bases; junction bases not matched to a gene: 6. Material for sequencing was peripheral blood. The source of this sequence is a man aged 50 or older with active or convalescent COVID-19. The chain couples TRBV30 to TRBJ2-2, with 9 positions matching TRBD1. The CDR3 nucleotides are TGTGCCTGGAGTGTAATAGCGACAGGGGGCGGGGAGCTGTTTTTT. Encoded protein: CAWSVIATGGGELFF.